This T cell receptor (beta chain) was sequenced in a study of graft-versus-host responses after intestinal transplantation. About this clone: Its antigen is as yet unknown.

CDR1 and CDR2 from the germline V gene are SGDLS and YYNGEE. The CDR3 sequence is 15 residues long. The ends were cut back, 0 bases at V and 1 base at J, with 9 bases in the middle. General study results and limits: Graft-donor T cell macrochimerism in patients accompanied high graft-versus-host to host-versus-graft clonal ratios in allografts.

Clones were sequenced by immunoSEQ multiplex PCR, and TCRdb holds only the in-frame ones, with some missing. The data contain roughly 110,000 clones, 93% of them singletons. The rearrangement uses TRBV9 and TRBJ2-3, with D possibly called TRBD1 or TRBD2 (5 bases each). The origin of this receptor is a human donor who was the organ donor for an intestinal transplant. Here the sequenced sample was unstimulated CD8+ T cells sorted from spleen or lymph node cells, taken before transplant. The CDR3 DNA sequence: TGTGCCAGCAGCGTAGGGGGGTGGGGCACAGATACGCAGTATTTT. It yields the protein CASSVGGWGTDTQYF.